Listed below are T cell receptor beta chains from one sample, sequenced in a study of cytomegalovirus exposure and HLA in healthy donors. Profiling relied on immunoSEQ multiplex PCR, and the TCRdb table lists in-frame clones only, not all of them. The sample holds about 110,000 clones; 71% are singletons and the top ten take about 2.8%. Material for sequencing was PBMCs. These receptors all stem from a female donor in good health and CMV-seronegative. Each CDR3 is given with its conserved first and last residue. A D gene is named only where the DNA matches it firmly. Rows give clone size only sometimes, using once, few, many, or a class for an expanded clone.

once	TRBV7-9	TRBD2	TRBJ2-1	TGTGCCAGCAGCTTAACGAGCGGGAGAAGGAATGAGCAGTTCTTC	CASSLTSGRRNEQFF
.	TRBV30	.	TRBJ2-1	TGTGCCTGGGGGCATCCAAGGGGAGGTGAGCAGTTCTTC	CAWGHPRGGEQFF
.	TRBV11-2	.	TRBJ2-1	TGTGCCAGCAGCTTAAGAGGGCCTCTGGTGTACAATGAGCAGTTCTTC	CASSLRGPLVYNEQFF
.	TRBV11-1	TRBD1	TRBJ2-5	TGTGCCAGCACGGGGCAGGGGGCATTGGGAGAGACCCAGTACTTC	CASTGQGALGETQYF
.	TRBV7-3	TRBD1	TRBJ2-2	TGTGCCAGCAGCTCTACAGGGGCGGACACCGGGGAGCTGTTTTTT	CASSSTGADTGELFF
few	TRBV5-8	.	TRBJ2-2	TGTGCCAGCAGCTTGGTAGCCGGGGAGCTGTTTTTT	CASSLVAGELFF
once	TRBV28	TRBD2	TRBJ2-7	TGTGCCAGCAGTTCACCGGGACTAGCGGGAGTAAGAGAGCAGTACTTC	CASSSPGLAGVREQYF
.	TRBV6-5	.	TRBJ1-4	TGTGCCAGCAGTCGTGCGGGGGCAAGTGAAAAACTGTTTTTT	CASSRAGASEKLFF
.	TRBV9	TRBD2	TRBJ2-7	TGTGCCAGCAGCGTCGAGCGGGAGTCCTACGAGCAGTACTTC	CASSVERESYEQYF
.	TRBV11-2	.	TRBJ1-2	TGTGCCAGCAGCTTAGACCGGGGTCGGCAATATGGCTACACCTTC	CASSLDRGRQYGYTF
few	TRBV5-5	.	TRBJ1-6	TGTGCCAGCAGCTTGTCCCCCGGGGGGCGCAGTTCACCCCTCCACTTT	CASSLSPGGRSSPLHF
.	TRBV7-7	TRBD1	TRBJ2-5	TGTGCCAGCAGCTTGACAGGGACAGGAGAAGAGACCCAGTACTTC	CASSLTGTGEETQYF
.	TRBV5-1	.	TRBJ2-7	TGCGCCAGCAGCTTGGCCATGAGGGACTACGAGCAGTACTTC	CASSLAMRDYEQYF
.	TRBV5-1	.	TRBJ1-2	TGCGCCAGCAGCTTGGGCTTTCCCCTAGCTGGCTACACCTTC	CASSLGFPLAGYTF
.	TRBV7-9	.	TRBJ2-4	TGTGCCAGCAGCCGGGGAAACATTCAGTACTTC	CASSRGNIQYF
few	TRBV5-5	.	TRBJ2-3	TGTGCCAGCAGCTTGACAGCCACAGATACGCAGTATTTT	CASSLTATDTQYF
.	TRBV28	TRBD1	TRBJ1-6	TGTGCCGCCCAAGGGACAGGGGTTTGGTCACCCCTCCACTTT	CAAQGTGVWSPLHF
.	TRBV5-1	TRBD2	TRBJ2-2	TGCGCCAGCAGCACCGGGACTAGCGGGACCGCCGGGGAGCTGTTTTTT	CASSTGTSGTAGELFF
.	TRBV13	TRBD2	TRBJ2-1	TGTGCCAGCAGCGCAGAGGGTGTGGGGGGGGAAAGGACCAATGAGCAGTTCTTC	CASSAEGVGGERTNEQFF
few	TRBV5-4	.	TRBJ1-2	TGTGCCAGCAGCTTGGTGCAGGGTCATGGCTACACCTTC	CASSLVQGHGYTF
few	TRBV4-3	.	TRBJ2-3	TGCGCCAGCAGCCCGGGGACTAGCACAGATACGCAGTATTTT	CASSPGTSTDTQYF
.	TRBV2	.	TRBJ2-5	TGTGCCAGCAGACGAACTGGACAGCCCCAAGAGACCCAGTACTTC	CASRRTGQPQETQYF
.	TRBV7-2	TRBD2	TRBJ2-7	TGTGCCAGCAGCTCGACTAGCGGGGAAGCCTACGAGCAGTACTTC	CASSSTSGEAYEQYF
.	TRBV19	TRBD2	TRBJ2-7	TGTGCCAGTAGTATACCTAGCGGGAGCTCCTACGAGCAGTACTTC	CASSIPSGSSYEQYF
once	TRBV6-5	.	TRBJ1-1	TGTGCCAGCAGCGGGGGGGCGTCCATGAACACTGAAGCTTTCTTT	CASSGGASMNTEAFF
.	TRBV19	.	TRBJ2-1	TGTGCCAGTAAGAAGCGGCCTTACAATGAGCAGTTCTTC	CASKKRPYNEQFF
.	TRBV19	TRBD2	TRBJ2-7	TGTGCCAGTAGTCCCGGGACTAGTTACGAGCAGTACTTC	CASSPGTSYEQYF
once	TRBV11-2	.	TRBJ2-1	TGTGCCAGCAGCCCCGGGACTAATGAGCAGTTCTTC	CASSPGTNEQFF
.	TRBV28	.	TRBJ2-7	TGTGCCAGCAGGGGGGGGGCGGACCCTCTCTACGAGCAGTACTTC	CASRGGADPLYEQYF
once	TRBV25-1	.	TRBJ1-4	TGTGCCAGCAGTGATTTTAGTATTCTCGGGGAAAAACTGTTTTTT	CASSDFSILGEKLFF
.	TRBV9	TRBD2	TRBJ2-7	TGTGCCAGCAGCCGAGCGGGAGGACATAGCGAGCAGTACTTC	CASSRAGGHSEQYF
.	TRBV2	TRBD1	TRBJ2-7	TGTGCCAGTAAAGCCGGGACAGCTACCTACGAGCAGTACTTC	CASKAGTATYEQYF
.	TRBV7-9	.	TRBJ1-2	TGTGCCAGCAGCTTAGAGAGACGGGTGTTCTATGGCTACACCTTC	CASSLERRVFYGYTF
.	TRBV5-6	.	TRBJ2-7	TGTGCCAGCAGCTTGGTCGGGTACGAGCAGTACTTC	CASSLVGYEQYF
few	TRBV5-1	.	TRBJ1-2	TGCGCCAGCAGCTGGGATTTCCCGGGACAATACTACACCTTC	CASSWDFPGQYYTF
.	TRBV10-3	.	TRBJ2-5	TGTGGTCGGGGGTCGGGCGAGACCCAGTACTTC	CGRGSGETQYF
.	TRBV27	.	TRBJ2-5	TGTGCCAGCAGTTTAAGTTGGGGCGAAGAGACCCAGTACTTC	CASSLSWGEETQYF
few	TRBV7-6	.	TRBJ2-1	TGTGCCAGCAGCTTTGGGACACAGGCCTACAATGAGCAGTTCTTC	CASSFGTQAYNEQFF
medium-sized	TRBV10-2	.	TRBJ1-5	TGCGCCAGCAGTGAGTCGCCAGGGAATAGCAATCAGCCCCAGCATTTT	CASSESPGNSNQPQHF
few	TRBV11-2	TRBD2	TRBJ2-1	TGTGCCAGCAGCTTTGCCCATGCTAGCGGTGGGAACAATGAGCAGTTCTTC	CASSFAHASGGNNEQFF
.	TRBV4-1	.	TRBJ1-2	TGCGCCAGCAGCCACCCCGTAGATGGCTACACCTTC	CASSHPVDGYTF
.	TRBV18	TRBD2	TRBJ2-3	TGTGCCAGCTCACCACTCTCGGCGGGAGGGTCGGATACGCAGTATTTT	CASSPLSAGGSDTQYF
.	TRBV4-2	.	TRBJ2-4	TGTGCCAGCAGCCAAGATCTGAGGGAAAACATTCAGTACTTC	CASSQDLRENIQYF
.	TRBV29-1	TRBD1	TRBJ1-2	TGCAGCGTTGTGTCAGGGGGCTGGGACTATGGCTACACCTTC	CSVVSGGWDYGYTF
.	TRBV30	.	TRBJ2-3	TGTGCCTGGAGTGTAAACGGTTACACAGATACGCAGTATTTT	CAWSVNGYTDTQYF
.	TRBV28	TRBD1	TRBJ2-5	TGTGCCAGCAGTTTGGGACAGATAGAGACCCAGTACTTC	CASSLGQIETQYF
.	TRBV7-2	.	TRBJ1-6	TGTGCCAGCAGCTTCTCCGACAGAAATTCACCCCTCCACTTT	CASSFSDRNSPLHF
.	TRBV21-1	.	TRBJ2-3	TGTGCCAGCAGCGGGGCTAGCGGCTACACAGATACGCAGTATTTT	CASSGASGYTDTQYF
.	TRBV5-4	TRBD1	TRBJ1-2	TGTGCCAGCAGCCACCCCGACAGGGACGGCTACACCTTC	CASSHPDRDGYTF
.	TRBV7-3	.	TRBJ1-1	TGTGCCAGCAGCTTGGGGGCGAACACTGAAGCTTTCTTT	CASSLGANTEAFF
.	TRBV28	.	TRBJ1-1	TGTGCCAGCAGTTCCCCCCTCGGGTTCATGAACACTGAAGCTTTCTTT	CASSSPLGFMNTEAFF
.	TRBV4-3	.	TRBJ1-2	TGCGCCAGCAGCCAAGACGAGGGGAGGAACCACTATGGCTACACCTTC	CASSQDEGRNHYGYTF